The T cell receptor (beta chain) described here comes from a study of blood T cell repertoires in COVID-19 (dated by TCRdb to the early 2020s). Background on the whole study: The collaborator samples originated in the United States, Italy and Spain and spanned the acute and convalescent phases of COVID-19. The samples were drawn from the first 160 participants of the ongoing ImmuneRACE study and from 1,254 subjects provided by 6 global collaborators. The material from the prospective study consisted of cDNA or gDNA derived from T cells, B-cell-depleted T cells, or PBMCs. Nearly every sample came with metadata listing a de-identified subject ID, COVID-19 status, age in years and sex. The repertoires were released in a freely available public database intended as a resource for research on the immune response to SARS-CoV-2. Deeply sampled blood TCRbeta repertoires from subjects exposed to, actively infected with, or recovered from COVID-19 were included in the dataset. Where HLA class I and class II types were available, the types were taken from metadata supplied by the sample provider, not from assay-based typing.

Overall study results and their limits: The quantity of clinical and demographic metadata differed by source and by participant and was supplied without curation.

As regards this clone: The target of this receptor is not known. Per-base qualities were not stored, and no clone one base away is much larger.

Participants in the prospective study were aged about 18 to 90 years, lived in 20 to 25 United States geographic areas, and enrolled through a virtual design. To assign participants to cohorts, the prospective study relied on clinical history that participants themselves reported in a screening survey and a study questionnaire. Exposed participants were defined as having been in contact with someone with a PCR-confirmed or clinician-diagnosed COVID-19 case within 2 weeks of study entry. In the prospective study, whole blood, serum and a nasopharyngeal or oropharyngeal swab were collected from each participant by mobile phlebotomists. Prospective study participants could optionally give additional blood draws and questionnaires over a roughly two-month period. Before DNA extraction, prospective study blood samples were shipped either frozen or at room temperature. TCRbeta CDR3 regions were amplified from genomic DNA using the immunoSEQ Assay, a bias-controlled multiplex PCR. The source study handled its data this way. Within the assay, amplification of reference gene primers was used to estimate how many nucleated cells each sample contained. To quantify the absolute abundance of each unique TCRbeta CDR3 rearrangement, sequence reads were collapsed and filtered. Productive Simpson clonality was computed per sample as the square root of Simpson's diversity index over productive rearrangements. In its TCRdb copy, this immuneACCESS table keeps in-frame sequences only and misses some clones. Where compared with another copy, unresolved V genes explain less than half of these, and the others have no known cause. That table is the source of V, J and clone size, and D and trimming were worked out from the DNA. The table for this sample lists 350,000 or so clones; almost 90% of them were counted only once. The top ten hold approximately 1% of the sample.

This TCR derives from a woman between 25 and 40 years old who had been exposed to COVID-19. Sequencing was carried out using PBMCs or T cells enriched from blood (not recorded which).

This receptor has the CDR3 CASSGNSAPTEFFNTEAFF. The nucleotides are TGTGCCAGCAGCGGGAATTCGGCACCGACAGAGTTCTTTAACACTGAAGCTTTCTTT. This chain joins TRBV7-9 to TRBJ1-1, with TRBD1 tentatively as D gene (5 bases match). The trim is 5 bases for V and 2 bases for J, with a gap of 27 bases between the germline ends. Taken from the germline V gene (reference sequence), the CDR1 and CDR2 loops are SEHNR and FQNEAQ. From the cysteine through the phenylalanine, the CDR3 covers 19 amino acids. The CDR3 DNA has 57 bases and is translated from base 1.